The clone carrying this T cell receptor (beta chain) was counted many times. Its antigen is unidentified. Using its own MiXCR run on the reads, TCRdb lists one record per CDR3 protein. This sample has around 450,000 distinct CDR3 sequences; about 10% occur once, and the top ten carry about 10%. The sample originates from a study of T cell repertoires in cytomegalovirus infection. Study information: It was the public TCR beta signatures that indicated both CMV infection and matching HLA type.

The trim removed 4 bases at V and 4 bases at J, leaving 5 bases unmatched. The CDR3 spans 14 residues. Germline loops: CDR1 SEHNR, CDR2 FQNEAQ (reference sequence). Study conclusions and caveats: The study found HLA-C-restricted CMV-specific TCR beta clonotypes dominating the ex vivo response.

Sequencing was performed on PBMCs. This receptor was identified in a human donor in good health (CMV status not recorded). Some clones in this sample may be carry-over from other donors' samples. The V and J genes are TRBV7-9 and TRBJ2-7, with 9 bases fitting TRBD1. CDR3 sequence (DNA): TGTGCCAGCAGCTCCCGGGACAGGGAGTACGAGCAGTACTTC. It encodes CASSSRDREYEQYF.